This TCR beta chain was sequenced for a study of blood T cell repertoires in COVID-19. About the study: Specimens from acute and convalescent COVID-19 originated in the United States, Italy and Spain. The analysed material was cDNA or gDNA that came from T cells, B-cell-depleted T cells, or PBMCs.

The length of the CDR3 is 16 residues. Germline V gene data show CDR1 as KGHSH and CDR2 as LQKENI. Trimming pared 1 base from V and 11 bases from J, leaving 18 bases between. Original processing notes: Scientists estimated how many nucleated cells there were by amplifying reference gene primers. TCRdb keeps only in-frame clones here, not all; method: immunoSEQ multiplex PCR. That table furnishes V, J and clone size, whereas the DNA furnished D and trimming. The table has fewer than 300,000 clones, 85% seen once. Sequenced material: peripheral blood. The TCR was taken from a human donor in a cohort sampled during active COVID-19. The J gene is TRBJ1-6, the V gene TRBV18; D is possibly TRBD1 (5 bases). CDR3 protein: CASSPQGIGGEAPLHF. DNA of the CDR3: TGTGCCAGCTCACCACAGGGGATCGGGGGAGAAGCACCCCTCCACTTT.